This TCR beta chain was sequenced in a study of T cell responses to AZD1222 COVID-19 vaccine. The study, taken as a whole, reports: Nearly half of unique spike-specific TCRs reportedly avoided B.1.351 and B.1.1.7 mutated regions.

Generated by immunoSEQ multiplex PCR, the TCRdb table keeps only in-frame clones and is missing some. The repertoire holds 95,000 to 130,000 clones, with approximately 85% as singletons. The CDR3 is made up of 15 amino acids. Trimming stripped 0 bases from V and 2 bases from J, with 10 bases between. CDR1 and CDR2 from the germline V gene are SGHRS and YFSETQ. A remark on this clone: What it binds is unknown. The identical CDR3 is also encoded by other nucleotide sequences in the sample.

Specimen: peripheral blood, collected on day 0 of MenACWY control vaccination. The genes are TRBV5-1 and TRBJ2-3, with a weak D call TRBD1 (5 bases). This receptor was obtained from an adult in good health. The CDR3 sequence: CASSLAPGSTDTQYF. The CDR3 DNA reads as TGCGCCAGCAGCTTGGCGCCAGGGTCCACAGATACGCAGTATTTT.